This paragraph reports one T cell receptor beta chain. Single viable CD3+CD4+CD8-CD45RO+ cells were sorted as the memory CD4+ T cells. Serum IgG to CMV pp150, pp28, p38 and p52 defined serostatus. This specimen belongs to a study of memory CD4+ T cells and cytomegalovirus serostatus. Study at large: Of the healthy Belgian adults, 9 were CMV seropositive and about 24 seronegative.

The CDR3 extends over 14 amino acids. The germline V gene has CDR1 SGHDT and CDR2 YYEEEE. The V end lost 0 bases, the J end lost 5 bases, and 8 bases lay between the germline ends. Authors' analysis steps: Out-of-frame sequences were removed, leaving 2 million to 2.5 million distinct TCRbeta sequences. Sequencing used immunoSEQ multiplex PCR; TCRdb keeps in-frame clones, though not all of them. V and J calls and clone size are copied from that table; D and trimming were computed from the DNA. The sample yields over 40,000 clones, 65% to 85% seen once. The chain has TRBV5-6 and TRBJ2-2, with D possibly matching TRBD2 (6 bases). Source material: memory CD4+ T cells from blood. The TCR sequence derives from an adult in good health and CMV-seronegative. This CDR3 is CASSLGRGTGELFF. CDR3 coding DNA: TGTGCCAGCAGCTTGGGGAGGGGAACCGGGGAGCTGTTTTTT.